The rows below give T cell receptor beta chains drawn from one sample of a study of blood T cell repertoires in COVID-19. Assay: immunoSEQ multiplex PCR; the TCRdb copy retains only in-frame clones and omits some. The repertoire includes a few hundred thousand clones, about 88% of them detected once, and more than 0.8% sits in the top ten. The sequencing input was PBMCs or T cells enriched from blood (not recorded which). These receptors originate from a woman in her 30s who had recovered from COVID-19. The CDR3 runs from the conserved cysteine through the conserved F or W. Fields, in order: CDR3 protein, CDR3 DNA, V gene, D gene, J gene, clone size. The D gene is left open where the match is weak. Some rows have no size entry. The others give once, few or many, or a class for an expanded clone.

cdr3_aa: CASSYSGTRASTDTQYF
cdr3_nt: TGTGCCAGCAGTTACTCGGGGACACGAGCTAGCACAGATACGCAGTATTTT
v_call: TRBV6-2/TRBV6-3
d_call: .
j_call: TRBJ2-3
clone_size: .

cdr3_aa: CASSGGSGDQPQHF
cdr3_nt: TGTGCCAGCTCGGGGGGGTCCGGCGATCAGCCCCAGCATTTT
v_call: TRBV18
d_call: .
j_call: TRBJ1-5
clone_size: .

cdr3_aa: CASRQGFDPIYGYTF
cdr3_nt: TGTGCCAGCAGGCAGGGTTTTGACCCCATCTATGGCTACACCTTC
v_call: TRBV6-5
d_call: .
j_call: TRBJ1-2
clone_size: .

cdr3_aa: CASSYRDSVYYGYTF
cdr3_nt: TGCGCCAGCAGCTACCGGGACAGCGTTTACTATGGCTACACCTTC
v_call: TRBV4-3
d_call: TRBD1
j_call: TRBJ1-2
clone_size: once

cdr3_aa: CASSLAPGQTYEQYF
cdr3_nt: TGCGCCAGCAGCTTGGCCCCCGGACAGACCTACGAGCAGTACTTC
v_call: TRBV5-1
d_call: .
j_call: TRBJ2-7
clone_size: .

cdr3_aa: CASSIFLYNEQFF
cdr3_nt: TGTGCCAGTAGTATTTTCCTTTACAATGAGCAGTTCTTC
v_call: TRBV19
d_call: .
j_call: TRBJ2-1
clone_size: few

cdr3_aa: CASSFIGGLPYNEQFF
cdr3_nt: TGTGCCAGCAGCTTTATAGGGGGATTGCCCTACAATGAGCAGTTCTTC
v_call: TRBV7-2
d_call: .
j_call: TRBJ2-1
clone_size: .

cdr3_aa: CASFMNTEAFF
cdr3_nt: TGTGCCAGTTTTATGAACACTGAAGCTTTCTTT
v_call: TRBV25-1
d_call: .
j_call: TRBJ1-1
clone_size: .

cdr3_aa: CASSEVPGGHSGNTIYF
cdr3_nt: TGCGCCAGCAGTGAAGTTCCGGGGGGCCACTCTGGAAACACCATATATTTT
v_call: TRBV10-2
d_call: .
j_call: TRBJ1-3
clone_size: .

cdr3_aa: CASSPPGYGYTF
cdr3_nt: TGTGCCAGCTCCCCCCCGGGCTATGGCTACACCTTC
v_call: TRBV28
d_call: .
j_call: TRBJ1-2
clone_size: .

cdr3_aa: CASSLNGAHNEQFF
cdr3_nt: TGTGCCAGCAGCTTGAATGGGGCTCATAATGAGCAGTTCTTC
v_call: TRBV6-2/TRBV6-3
d_call: .
j_call: TRBJ2-1
clone_size: .

cdr3_aa: CASSLDPYQETQYF
cdr3_nt: TGTGCCAGCAGCTTAGATCCCTACCAAGAGACCCAGTACTTC
v_call: TRBV11-3
d_call: .
j_call: TRBJ2-5
clone_size: .

cdr3_aa: CASSLGSEGKFQHF
cdr3_nt: TGTGCCAGCAGCTTAGGCTCTGAGGGAAAGTTCCAGCATTTT
v_call: TRBV7-8
d_call: .
j_call: TRBJ1-5
clone_size: .

cdr3_aa: CASSFGGGWPQHF
cdr3_nt: TGTGCCAGCAGTTTTGGGGGGGGGTGGCCCCAGCATTTT
v_call: TRBV12-3/TRBV12-4
d_call: .
j_call: TRBJ1-5
clone_size: .

cdr3_aa: CASSLGPSGGSYEQYF
cdr3_nt: TGTGCCAGCAGTTTGGGTCCTAGCGGGGGGTCCTACGAGCAGTACTTC
v_call: TRBV27
d_call: TRBD2
j_call: TRBJ2-7
clone_size: .

cdr3_aa: CASSLRQGNEQFF
cdr3_nt: TGTGCCAGCAGTTTAAGGCAGGGGAATGAGCAGTTCTTC
v_call: TRBV12-3/TRBV12-4
d_call: .
j_call: TRBJ2-1
clone_size: few

cdr3_aa: CVSSRGRGPNSPLHF
cdr3_nt: TGTGTCAGCAGCCGCGGGCGAGGTCCTAATTCACCCCTCCACTTT
v_call: TRBV2
d_call: .
j_call: TRBJ1-6
clone_size: .

cdr3_aa: CASRSFGGQNYEQYF
cdr3_nt: TGTGCCAGCAGATCGTTCGGGGGGCAAAACTACGAGCAGTACTTC
v_call: TRBV6-5
d_call: .
j_call: TRBJ2-7
clone_size: .

cdr3_aa: CAWGGTGRREKLFF
cdr3_nt: TGTGCCTGGGGAGGGACAGGGAGGCGGGAAAAACTGTTTTTT
v_call: TRBV30
d_call: TRBD1
j_call: TRBJ1-4
clone_size: .

cdr3_aa: CASRQGNTEAFF
cdr3_nt: TGTGCCAGCAGACAGGGGAACACTGAAGCTTTCTTT
v_call: TRBV28
d_call: .
j_call: TRBJ1-1
clone_size: once

cdr3_aa: CASSLESVASPYEQYF
cdr3_nt: TGCGCCAGCAGCTTGGAAAGTGTGGCATCACCCTACGAGCAGTACTTC
v_call: TRBV5-1
d_call: .
j_call: TRBJ2-7
clone_size: .

cdr3_aa: CASSKTGQSNQPQHF
cdr3_nt: TGTGCCAGCAGTAAAACCGGACAGAGCAATCAGCCCCAGCATTTT
v_call: TRBV2
d_call: .
j_call: TRBJ1-5
clone_size: .

cdr3_aa: CAISESHPRGPEDEQFF
cdr3_nt: TGTGCCATCAGTGAGTCGCACCCCCGGGGTCCCGAGGATGAGCAGTTCTTC
v_call: TRBV10-3
d_call: .
j_call: TRBJ2-1
clone_size: .

cdr3_aa: CASSHPVNEKLFF
cdr3_nt: TGTGCCAGCAGCCACCCAGTCAATGAAAAACTGTTTTTT
v_call: TRBV11-2
d_call: .
j_call: TRBJ1-4
clone_size: .

cdr3_aa: CASRFLVGSDAEAFF
cdr3_nt: TGTGCAAGTCGCTTTCTGGTGGGCTCGGATGCTGAAGCTTTCTTT
v_call: TRBV12-2
d_call: .
j_call: TRBJ1-1
clone_size: .

cdr3_aa: CASSLEQGFPYEQYF
cdr3_nt: TGTGCCAGCAGCTTAGAACAGGGCTTTCCTTACGAGCAGTACTTC
v_call: TRBV7-9
d_call: .
j_call: TRBJ2-7
clone_size: once

cdr3_aa: CASSQRDTEAFF
cdr3_nt: TGTGCCAGCAGCCAGCGGGACACTGAAGCTTTCTTT
v_call: TRBV3-1/TRBV3-2
d_call: .
j_call: TRBJ1-1
clone_size: .

cdr3_aa: CASTKGVLYEQYF
cdr3_nt: TGTGCCAGCACAAAGGGGGTTCTGTACGAGCAGTACTTC
v_call: TRBV2
d_call: .
j_call: TRBJ2-7
clone_size: .

cdr3_aa: CASSHVLRGAKFTPLHF
cdr3_nt: TGCGCCAGCAGCCATGTTCTCCGGGGTGCGAAGTTTACACCCCTCCACTTT
v_call: TRBV4-1
d_call: .
j_call: TRBJ1-6
clone_size: .

cdr3_aa: CASSLGTGPYGYTF
cdr3_nt: TGCGCCAGCAGCCTTGGGACAGGGCCCTATGGCTACACCTTC
v_call: TRBV5-1
d_call: TRBD1
j_call: TRBJ1-2
clone_size: .

cdr3_aa: CSVKEGATGELFF
cdr3_nt: TGCAGCGTTAAGGAGGGAGCCACCGGGGAGCTGTTTTTT
v_call: TRBV29-1
d_call: .
j_call: TRBJ2-2
clone_size: .

cdr3_aa: CASSQLDSTYNEQFF
cdr3_nt: TGTGCCAGCTCACAGCTGGACAGCACCTACAATGAGCAGTTCTTC
v_call: TRBV18
d_call: .
j_call: TRBJ2-1
clone_size: .

cdr3_aa: CASSQVRGFNYGYTF
cdr3_nt: TGCGCCAGCAGCCAAGTACGGGGGTTTAACTATGGCTACACCTTC
v_call: TRBV4-1
d_call: .
j_call: TRBJ1-2
clone_size: .

cdr3_aa: CASSLHLGGNSPLHF
cdr3_nt: TGCGCCAGCAGCCTCCATCTTGGCGGGAATTCACCCCTCCACTTT
v_call: TRBV4-1
d_call: .
j_call: TRBJ1-6
clone_size: .

cdr3_aa: CASSIRPGGANVLTF
cdr3_nt: TGTGCCAGCAGTATCAGACCGGGGGGGGCCAACGTCCTGACTTTC
v_call: TRBV27
d_call: .
j_call: TRBJ2-6
clone_size: .

cdr3_aa: CASRPDRGLETQYF
cdr3_nt: TGTGCCAGCAGGCCTGACAGGGGGCTGGAGACCCAGTACTTC
v_call: TRBV6-5
d_call: TRBD1
j_call: TRBJ2-5
clone_size: .

cdr3_aa: CASSLAEDYGYTF
cdr3_nt: TGCGCCAGCAGCTTGGCCGAGGACTATGGCTACACCTTC
v_call: TRBV5-1
d_call: .
j_call: TRBJ1-2
clone_size: .

cdr3_aa: CSGLRTGRNEQFF
cdr3_nt: TGCAGCGGCCTTCGGACTGGACGAAATGAGCAGTTCTTC
v_call: TRBV29-1
d_call: .
j_call: TRBJ2-1
clone_size: few

cdr3_aa: CASNERGPYNEQFF
cdr3_nt: TGTGCCAGTAACGAGCGGGGACCCTACAATGAGCAGTTCTTC
v_call: TRBV19
d_call: TRBD2
j_call: TRBJ2-1
clone_size: .

cdr3_aa: CASSEPDTQYF
cdr3_nt: TGTGCCAGCAGTGAACCTGATACGCAGTATTTT
v_call: TRBV6-1
d_call: .
j_call: TRBJ2-3
clone_size: once

cdr3_aa: CASSLIQVNSGNTIYF
cdr3_nt: TGCGCCAGCAGCTTGATTCAGGTGAACTCTGGAAACACCATATATTTT
v_call: TRBV5-1
d_call: .
j_call: TRBJ1-3
clone_size: .

cdr3_aa: CASSVDRFSFMNTEAFF
cdr3_nt: TGTGCCAGCAGTGTTGACAGGTTCTCCTTCATGAACACTGAAGCTTTCTTT
v_call: TRBV28
d_call: .
j_call: TRBJ1-1
clone_size: .

cdr3_aa: CASSSRTGGAEQYF
cdr3_nt: TGTGCCAGCAGTAGCAGGACAGGGGGCGCCGAGCAGTACTTC
v_call: TRBV6-5
d_call: TRBD1
j_call: TRBJ2-7
clone_size: .

cdr3_aa: CASSLRGRDSPLHF
cdr3_nt: TGTGCCAGCAGCTTAAGGGGGCGGGATTCACCCCTCCACTTT
v_call: TRBV7-8
d_call: TRBD1
j_call: TRBJ1-6
clone_size: .

cdr3_aa: CASSSNRAGSTDTQYF
cdr3_nt: TGTGCCAGCAGCTCCAACAGGGCAGGCAGCACAGATACGCAGTATTTT
v_call: TRBV7-9
d_call: .
j_call: TRBJ2-3
clone_size: .

cdr3_aa: CASSFDTGNTIYF
cdr3_nt: TGTGCCAGCAGTTTCGACACTGGAAACACCATATATTTT
v_call: TRBV28
d_call: .
j_call: TRBJ1-3
clone_size: .

cdr3_aa: CASSLLEGQGNHYEQYF
cdr3_nt: TGTGCCAGCAGCTTATTAGAGGGACAGGGAAACCACTACGAGCAGTACTTC
v_call: TRBV7-9
d_call: TRBD1
j_call: TRBJ2-7
clone_size: once

cdr3_aa: CASSYHHRGQLSYEQYF
cdr3_nt: TGTGCCAGCAGTTATCACCACAGGGGGCAGCTATCCTACGAGCAGTACTTC
v_call: TRBV6-2/TRBV6-3
d_call: TRBD1
j_call: TRBJ2-7
clone_size: .

cdr3_aa: CASSLPGGTEQYF
cdr3_nt: TGTGCCAGTAGTCTCCCGGGAGGAACGGAGCAGTACTTC
v_call: TRBV19
d_call: TRBD2
j_call: TRBJ2-7
clone_size: .

cdr3_aa: CASSDRGYRGEKLFF
cdr3_nt: TGTGCCAGTAGTGATCGGGGGTACAGAGGGGAAAAACTGTTTTTT
v_call: TRBV19
d_call: .
j_call: TRBJ1-4
clone_size: .

cdr3_aa: CAISESQGHAFF
cdr3_nt: TGTGCCATCAGTGAGTCTCAGGGTCATGCGTTCTTC
v_call: TRBV10-3
d_call: .
j_call: TRBJ2-1
clone_size: .

cdr3_aa: CASSDARQGLAKNIQYF
cdr3_nt: TGTGCCAGCAGTGACGCCCGACAGGGATTAGCCAAAAACATTCAGTACTTC
v_call: TRBV2
d_call: TRBD1
j_call: TRBJ2-4
clone_size: once

cdr3_aa: CASSETDRAFRYF
cdr3_nt: TGTGCCAGCAGTGAAACTGACAGGGCCTTTAGGTACTTC
v_call: TRBV6-1
d_call: TRBD1
j_call: TRBJ2-4
clone_size: once